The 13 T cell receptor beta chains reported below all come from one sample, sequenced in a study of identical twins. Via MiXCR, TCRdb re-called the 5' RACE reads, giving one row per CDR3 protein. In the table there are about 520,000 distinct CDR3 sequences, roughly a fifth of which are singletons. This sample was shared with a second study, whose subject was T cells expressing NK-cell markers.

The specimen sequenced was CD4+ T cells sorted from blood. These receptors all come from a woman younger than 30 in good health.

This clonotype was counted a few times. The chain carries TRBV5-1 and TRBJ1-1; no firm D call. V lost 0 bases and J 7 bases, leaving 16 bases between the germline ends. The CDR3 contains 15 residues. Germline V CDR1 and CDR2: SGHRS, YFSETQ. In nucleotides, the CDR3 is TGCGCCAGCAGCTTGGCCGGGCGGAATTTGGGTGAAGCTTTCTTT. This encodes CASSLAGRNLGEAFF.

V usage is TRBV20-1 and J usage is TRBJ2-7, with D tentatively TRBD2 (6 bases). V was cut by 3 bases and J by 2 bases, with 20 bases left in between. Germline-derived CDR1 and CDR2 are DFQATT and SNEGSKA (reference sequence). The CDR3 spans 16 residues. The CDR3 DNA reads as TGCAGTGCTAGGCTGCCGCGGCAGCCGGGGGCCTACGAGCAGTACTTC. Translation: CSARLPRQPGAYEQYF.

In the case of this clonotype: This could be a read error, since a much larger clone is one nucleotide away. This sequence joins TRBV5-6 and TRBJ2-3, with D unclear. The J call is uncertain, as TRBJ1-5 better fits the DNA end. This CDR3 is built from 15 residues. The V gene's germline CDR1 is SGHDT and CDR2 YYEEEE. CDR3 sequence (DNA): TGTGCCAGCAGCTGGTGGGCGGGGAAAACAGATACGCAGCATTTT. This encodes CASSWWAGKTDTQHF.

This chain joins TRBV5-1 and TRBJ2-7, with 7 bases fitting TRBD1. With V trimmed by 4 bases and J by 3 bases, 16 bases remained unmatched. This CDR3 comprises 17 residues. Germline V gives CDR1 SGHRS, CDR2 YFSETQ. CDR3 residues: CASSRPSDRDDLYEQYF. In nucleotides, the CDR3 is TGCGCCAGCAGCCGACCCTCTGACAGGGACGATCTCTACGAGCAGTACTTC.

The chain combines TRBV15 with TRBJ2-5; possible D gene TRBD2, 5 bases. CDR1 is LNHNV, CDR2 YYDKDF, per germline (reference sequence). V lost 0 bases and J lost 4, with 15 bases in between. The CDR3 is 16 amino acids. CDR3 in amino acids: CATSRDVFAGGETQYF. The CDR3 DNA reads TGTGCCACCAGCAGAGATGTCTTCGCGGGCGGAGAGACCCAGTACTTC.

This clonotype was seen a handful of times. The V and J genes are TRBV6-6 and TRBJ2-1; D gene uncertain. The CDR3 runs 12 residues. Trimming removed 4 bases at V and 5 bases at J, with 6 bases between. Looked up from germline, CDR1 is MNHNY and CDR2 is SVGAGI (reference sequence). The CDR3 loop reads CASSSSHNEQFF. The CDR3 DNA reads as TGTGCCAGCAGTTCGTCTCACAATGAGCAGTTCTTC.

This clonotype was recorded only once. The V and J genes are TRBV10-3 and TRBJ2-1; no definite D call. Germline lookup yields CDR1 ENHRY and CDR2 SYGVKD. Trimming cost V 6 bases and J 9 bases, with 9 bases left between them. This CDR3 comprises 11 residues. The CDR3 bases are TGTGCCATCAGCCGATCGAGTGAGCAGTTCTTC. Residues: CAISRSSEQFF.

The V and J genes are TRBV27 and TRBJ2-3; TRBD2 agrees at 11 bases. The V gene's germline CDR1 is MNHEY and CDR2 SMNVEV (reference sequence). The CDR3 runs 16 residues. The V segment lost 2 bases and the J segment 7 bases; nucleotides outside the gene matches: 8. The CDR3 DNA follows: TGTGCCAGCAGTTTAGAACTAGCGGGGGTTCTATATACGCAGTATTTT. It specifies CASSLELAGVLYTQYF.

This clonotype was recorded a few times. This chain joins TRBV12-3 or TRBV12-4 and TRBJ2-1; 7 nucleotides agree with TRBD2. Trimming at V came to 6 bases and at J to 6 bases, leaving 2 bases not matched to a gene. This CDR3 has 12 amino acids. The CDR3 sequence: CASRRTSNEQFF. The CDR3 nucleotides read TGTGCCAGCAGGCGGACTAGCAATGAGCAGTTCTTC.

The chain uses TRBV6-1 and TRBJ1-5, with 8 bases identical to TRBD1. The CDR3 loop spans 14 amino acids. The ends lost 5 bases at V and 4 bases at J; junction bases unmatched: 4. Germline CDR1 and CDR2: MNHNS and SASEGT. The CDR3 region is CASSPDRANQPQHF. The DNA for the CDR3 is TGTGCCAGCAGTCCGGACAGGGCAAATCAGCCCCAGCATTTT.

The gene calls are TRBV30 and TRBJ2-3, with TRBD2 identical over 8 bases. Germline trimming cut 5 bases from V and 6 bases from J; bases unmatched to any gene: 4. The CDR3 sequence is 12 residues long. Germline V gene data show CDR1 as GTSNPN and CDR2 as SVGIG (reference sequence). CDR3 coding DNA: TGTGCCTGGGGGACTAGTCGGGATACGCAGTATTTT. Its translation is CAWGTSRDTQYF.

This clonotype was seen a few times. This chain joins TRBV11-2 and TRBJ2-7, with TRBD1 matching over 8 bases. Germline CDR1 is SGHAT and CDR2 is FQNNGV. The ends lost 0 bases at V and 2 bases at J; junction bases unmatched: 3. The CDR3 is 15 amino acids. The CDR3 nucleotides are TGTGCCAGCAGCTTAGACGGACAGGGAACCTACGAGCAGTACTTC. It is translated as CASSLDGQGTYEQYF.

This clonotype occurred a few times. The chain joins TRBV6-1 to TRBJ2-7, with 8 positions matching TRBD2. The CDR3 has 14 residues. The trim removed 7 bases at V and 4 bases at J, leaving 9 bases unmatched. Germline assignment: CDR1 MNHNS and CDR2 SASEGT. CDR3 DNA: TGTGCCAGCAAACGTAGCGGGGCCCTATACGAGCAGTACTTC. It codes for CASKRSGALYEQYF.